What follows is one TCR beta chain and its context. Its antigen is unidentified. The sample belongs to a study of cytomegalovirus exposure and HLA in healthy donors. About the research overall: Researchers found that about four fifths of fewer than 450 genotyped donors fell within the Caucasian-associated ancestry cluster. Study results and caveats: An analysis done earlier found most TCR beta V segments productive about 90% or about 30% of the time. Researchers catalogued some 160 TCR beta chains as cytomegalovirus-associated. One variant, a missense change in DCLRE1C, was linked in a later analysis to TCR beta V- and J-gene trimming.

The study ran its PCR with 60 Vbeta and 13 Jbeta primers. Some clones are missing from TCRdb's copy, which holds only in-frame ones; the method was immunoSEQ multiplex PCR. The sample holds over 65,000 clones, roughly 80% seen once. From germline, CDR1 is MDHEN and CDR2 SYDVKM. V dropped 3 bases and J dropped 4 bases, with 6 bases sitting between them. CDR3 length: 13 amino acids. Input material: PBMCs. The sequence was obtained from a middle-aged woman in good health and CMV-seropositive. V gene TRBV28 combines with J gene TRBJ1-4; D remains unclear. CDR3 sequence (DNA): TGTGCCAGCAGTTTTAGTAATAATGAAAAACTGTTTTTT. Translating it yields CASSFSNNEKLFF.